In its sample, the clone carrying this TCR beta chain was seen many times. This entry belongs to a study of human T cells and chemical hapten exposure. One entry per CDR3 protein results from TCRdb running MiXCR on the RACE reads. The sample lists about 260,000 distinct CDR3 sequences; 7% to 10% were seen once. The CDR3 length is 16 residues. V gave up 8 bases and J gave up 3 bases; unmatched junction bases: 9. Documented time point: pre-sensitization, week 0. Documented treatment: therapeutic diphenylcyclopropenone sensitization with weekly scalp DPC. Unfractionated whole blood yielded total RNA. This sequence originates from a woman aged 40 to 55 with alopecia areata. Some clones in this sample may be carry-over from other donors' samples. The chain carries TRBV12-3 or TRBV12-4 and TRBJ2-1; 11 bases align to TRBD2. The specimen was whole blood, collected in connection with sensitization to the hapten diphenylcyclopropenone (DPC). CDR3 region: CASYSSGTSGYNEQFF. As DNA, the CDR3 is TGTGCCAGCTATTCTAGCGGGACTAGCGGCTACAATGAGCAGTTCTTC.